The 8 T cell receptor beta chains in this list originate from one sample, sequenced in a study of blood T cell repertoires in COVID-19. The data were produced by immunoSEQ multiplex PCR, yet TCRdb's version contains in-frame clones alone and is incomplete. The sample has about 340,000 clones; over 70% are singletons. Material: peripheral blood. These receptors were collected from a young man with active or convalescent COVID-19.

This clone was counted a single time. The chain joins TRBV6-5 to TRBJ2-7, with D perhaps matching TRBD2 (6 bases). Looked up from germline, CDR1 is MNHEY and CDR2 is SVGAGI. The CDR3 is made up of 16 amino acids. The germline V and J ends were trimmed by 2 bases and 2 bases, with 16 bases remaining between them. The CDR3 region has the DNA TGTGCCAGCAGTTACCCGAGGCGGGGCGGAGCCTACGAGCAGTACTTC. Translating gives CASSYPRRGGAYEQYF.

V gene TRBV6-5 combines with J gene TRBJ1-3; D call uncertain. The CDR3 totals 14 residues. V was cut by 8 bases and J by 0 bases, with 11 bases left in between. Germline CDR1 is MNHEY and CDR2 is SVGAGI. This chain's CDR3 is CASPKTPSGNTIYF. As DNA, the CDR3 is TGTGCCAGCCCAAAAACTCCCTCTGGAAACACCATATATTTT.

The chain is built from TRBV5-4 and TRBJ2-1; 11 bases fit TRBD1. This CDR3 spans 15 amino acids. Germline V gives CDR1 SGHNT, CDR2 YYREEE (reference sequence). V dropped 4 bases and J dropped 5; count of bases not matched to a gene: 5. In DNA form, the CDR3 reads TGTGCCAGCAGCAACGGACAGGGGGCCCACAATGAGCAGTTCTTC. Residues: CASSNGQGAHNEQFF.

The chain recombines TRBV7-8 with TRBJ2-7; a possible D gene is TRBD2 (7 bases). Germline V lookup: CDR1 SGHVS, CDR2 FQNEAQ. CDR3 length: 14 amino acids. V was pared by 7 bases and J by 2 bases, with 15 bases between. The CDR3 reads CASTQRDTTYEQYF. The DNA of the CDR3 is TGTGCCAGCACTCAGCGGGACACTACCTACGAGCAGTACTTC.

V gene TRBV4-3 combines with J gene TRBJ1-2, with a tentative D call TRBD1 (5 bases). With 1 base removed from V and 5 bases from J, the gap between germline ends came to 14 bases. The CDR3 has 15 residues. Germline CDR1 and CDR2: LGHNA and YSLEER. CDR3 in DNA: TGCGCCAGCAGCCAAGCCCCAGGGATAGGGTATGGCTACACCTTC. Its protein product is CASSQAPGIGYGYTF.

V gene TRBV3-1 (or the pseudogene TRBV3-2) combines with J gene TRBJ2-2, with a tentative D call TRBD2 (6 bases). V lost 0 bases to trimming and J lost 5 bases, with 10 bases between them. The germline V gene encodes CDR1 LGHDT and CDR2 YNNKEL (reference sequence). The CDR3 consists of 15 residues. CDR3 DNA: TGTGCCAGCAGCCAAGATATAGGAGGGACCGGGGAGCTGTTTTTT. Translating it yields CASSQDIGGTGELFF.

The DNA of the CDR3 is TGTGCAAGTCGCTTAGCGAGAACCTTCTCCTACGAGCAGTACTTC. It encodes CASRLARTFSYEQYF. The chain recombines TRBV12-2 with TRBJ2-7; TRBD2, the table's D call, lacks a check against the DNA. TRBV12-2 is marked as a pseudogene. CDR3 size: 15 residues.

The rearrangement links TRBV7-2 to TRBJ2-3; the match to TRBD1 covers 8 bases. The length of the CDR3 is 18 residues. V dropped 0 bases and J dropped 2; count of bases not matched to a gene: 10. The germline gives CDR1 SGHTA, CDR2 FQGNSA. The CDR3 nucleotides read TGTGCCAGCAGCTTAGCGCCAGAAGGACAGGGCTACACAGATACGCAGTATTTT. This codes for CASSLAPEGQGYTDTQYF.